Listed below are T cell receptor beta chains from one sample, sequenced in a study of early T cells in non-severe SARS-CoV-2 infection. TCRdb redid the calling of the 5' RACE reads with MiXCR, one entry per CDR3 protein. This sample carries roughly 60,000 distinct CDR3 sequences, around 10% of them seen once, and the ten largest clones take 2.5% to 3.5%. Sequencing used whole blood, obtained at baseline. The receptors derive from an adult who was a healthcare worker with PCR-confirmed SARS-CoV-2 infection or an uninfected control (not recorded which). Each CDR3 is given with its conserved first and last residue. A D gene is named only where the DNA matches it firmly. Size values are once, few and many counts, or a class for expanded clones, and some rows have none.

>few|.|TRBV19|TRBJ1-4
CASSTGVATNEKLFF
TGTGCCAGTAGTACGGGAGTTGCAACTAATGAAAAACTGTTTTTT
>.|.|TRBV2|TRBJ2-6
CASSVGRSGANVLTF
TGTGCCAGCAGTGTTGGTAGATCTGGGGCCAACGTCCTGACTTTC
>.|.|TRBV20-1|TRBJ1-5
CSARPRTPPDRAPQHF
TGCAGTGCTAGACCCAGAACCCCGCCGGACAGAGCGCCCCAGCATTTT
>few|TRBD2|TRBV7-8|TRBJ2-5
CASSLSFQRGVQETQYF
TGTGCCAGCAGCTTATCTTTCCAGCGGGGGGTCCAAGAGACCCAGTACTTC
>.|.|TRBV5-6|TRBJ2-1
CASSLPTVSSYNEQFF
TGTGCCAGCAGCTTGCCGACCGTTAGCTCCTACAATGAGCAGTTCTTC
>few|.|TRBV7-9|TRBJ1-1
CASSPRQSLNTEAFF
TGTGCCAGCAGCCCAAGACAGAGCCTGAACACTGAAGCTTTCTTT
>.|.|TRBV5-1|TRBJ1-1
CASSLIGLNTEAFF
TGCGCCAGCAGCTTGATAGGGCTGAACACTGAAGCTTTCTTT
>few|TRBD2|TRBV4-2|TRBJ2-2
CASSQDLLAGALETGELFF
TGTGCCAGCAGCCAAGATCTCCTAGCGGGGGCCCTGGAAACCGGGGAGCTGTTTTTT
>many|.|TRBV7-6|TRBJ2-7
CASSAGSEQYF
TGTGCCAGCAGCGCAGGGTCCGAGCAGTACTTC
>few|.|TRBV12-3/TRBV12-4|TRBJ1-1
CASSRPGMSEAFF
TGTGCCAGCAGTCGACCTGGGATGTCTGAAGCTTTCTTT
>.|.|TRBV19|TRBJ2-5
CASSRGLLETQYF
TGTGCCAGTAGTAGGGGACTTCTAGAGACCCAGTACTTC
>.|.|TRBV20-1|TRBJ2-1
CSARRAGYEQFF
TGCAGTGCTAGACGGGCGGGGTATGAGCAGTTCTTC
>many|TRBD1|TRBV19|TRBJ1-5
CASLERGQGNQPQHF
TGTGCCAGCCTAGAGAGGGGACAGGGTAATCAGCCCCAGCATTTT
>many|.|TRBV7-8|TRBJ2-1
CASSLVEGFVDEQFF
TGTGCCAGCAGCTTAGTGGAGGGGTTCGTGGATGAGCAGTTCTTC
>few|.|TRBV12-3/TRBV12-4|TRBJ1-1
CASIPDSPNTEAFF
TGTGCCAGCATCCCCGACAGTCCGAACACTGAAGCTTTCTTT
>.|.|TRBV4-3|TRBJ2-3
CASSQDVGARGQYF
TGCGCCAGCAGCCAAGATGTGGGGGCGCGGGGGCAGTATTTT
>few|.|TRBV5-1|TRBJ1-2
CASSVTGAGPYGYTF
TGCGCCAGCAGCGTGACGGGTGCGGGGCCCTATGGCTACACCTTC